Below, 17 T cell receptor beta chains from the same sample are listed, as sequenced in a study of cytomegalovirus exposure and HLA in healthy donors. The PCR used 60 Vbeta and 13 Jbeta primers. This table comes from immunoSEQ multiplex PCR, and its TCRdb copy is limited to in-frame clones, with some not included. This table holds some 90,000 clones, around three quarters found once. The sequenced material came from PBMCs. Receptor source: a man aged 30-40 years in good health and CMV-seronegative.

With regard to this clone: Germline and junction disagree at one end, which may indicate a read error. Other nucleotide sequences in the sample specify the same CDR3. The chain uses TRBV27 and TRBJ1-1; TRBD1 aligns across 8 bases. Germline assignment: CDR1 MNHEY and CDR2 SMNVEV (reference sequence). CDR3 length: 15 residues. CDR3 loop: CASSLSRDRNTEAFF. The CDR3 DNA reads TGTGCCAGCAGTTTATCCCGGGACAGGAACACTGAAGCGTTCTTT.

This clone was seen only a few times. V and J are TRBV5-6 and TRBJ1-1; D is possibly TRBD1 (6 bases). Germline CDR1 SGHDT, CDR2 YYEEEE. V was clipped by 3 bases and J by 1 base, with 7 bases between them. This CDR3 is built from 13 residues. The CDR3 protein is CASSWGQNTEAFF. In DNA, the CDR3 is TGTGCCAGCAGCTGGGGACAGAACACTGAAGCTTTCTTT.

The chain uses TRBV5-6 and TRBJ2-7; maybe TRBD1 (7 bases). From germline, CDR1 is SGHDT and CDR2 YYEEEE. CDR3 size: 16 residues. The V gene lost 3 bases and the J gene lost 1 base, with 17 bases spanning the gap. The CDR3: CASSSSRQGGSYEQYF. CDR3 coding DNA: TGTGCCAGCAGCTCCTCCAGGCAGGGGGGATCCTACGAGCAGTACTTC.

V is TRBV27 and J is TRBJ2-1; maybe TRBD2 (5 bases). The CDR3 runs 12 residues. V lost 6 bases, J lost 5 bases, and 8 bases lay in between. CDR1 is MNHEY, CDR2 SMNVEV, per germline (reference sequence). The CDR3 is CASRGSDNEQFF. The CDR3 DNA reads TGTGCCAGCAGGGGTAGCGACAATGAGCAGTTCTTC.

The gene calls are TRBV7-3 and TRBJ2-1; 10 bases line up with TRBD2. The ends lost 4 bases at V and 5 bases at J; junction bases unmatched: 5. Germline CDR1 is SGHTA and CDR2 is FQGTGA. The length of the CDR3 is 15 residues. The CDR3 sequence is CASSSWTSGDNEQFF. The CDR3 region has the DNA TGTGCCAGCAGCTCCTGGACTAGCGGAGACAATGAGCAGTTCTTC.

This clone turned up a few times. V usage is TRBV5-5 and J usage is TRBJ2-7, with unresolved D. CDR1 and CDR2 from the germline V gene are SGHKS and YYEKEE (reference sequence). Trimming left V 4 bases short and J 6 bases short, with 11 bases between. This CDR3 has 12 amino acids. CDR3 DNA: TGTGCCAGCAGCCCTAGTCAAGGCGAGCAGTACTTC. This sequence encodes CASSPSQGEQYF.

The V call is TRBV5-6, the J call TRBJ2-3, with 8 nucleotides matching TRBD2. J lost 3 bases, V lost 3 bases, and 9 bases had no gene match. The CDR3 runs to 16 residues. CDR1 is SGHDT and CDR2 is YYEEEE in the germline V gene. This chain's CDR3 is CASSSKSGRVTDTQYF. The CDR3 nucleotides read TGTGCCAGCAGCTCGAAAAGCGGGAGAGTGACAGATACGCAGTATTTT. The full variable domain, in which reference TRBV5-6 and TRBJ2-3 provide the parts outside the CDR3, is DAGVTQSPTHLIKTRGQQVTLRCSPKSGHDTVSWYQQALGQGPQFIFQYYEEEERQRGNFPDRFSGHQFPNYSSELNVNALLLGDSALYLCASSSKSGRVTDTQYFGPGTRLTVL.

The chain recombines TRBV28 with TRBJ1-1; D is unclear. Germline V lookup: CDR1 MDHEN, CDR2 SYDVKM. The V and J ends lost 4 bases and 8 bases respectively, with 23 bases between them. The CDR3 extends over 16 amino acids. The CDR3 DNA is TGTGCCAGCAGTTCCCCATCGGGTCGGGTCAACCTAGAAGCTTTCTTT. It codes for CASSSPSGRVNLEAFF.

The V gene is TRBV7-8, the J gene TRBJ2-1; D is uncertain. Germline CDR1 and CDR2: SGHVS and FQNEAQ. V lost 7 bases, J lost 0 bases, and 10 bases lay in between. CDR3 length: 14 residues. The CDR3 loop reads CASNLGSSYNEQFF. CDR3 DNA sequence: TGTGCCAGCAACCTAGGAAGCTCCTACAATGAGCAGTTCTTC.

The chain carries TRBV7-2 and TRBJ2-3; 15 bases map to TRBD2. The trim removed 2 bases at V and 2 bases at J, leaving 8 bases unmatched. This CDR3 comprises 19 residues. CDR1 and CDR2 from the germline V gene are SGHTA and FQGNSA. The CDR3 protein is CASSLRPGLAGGSTDTQYF. The CDR3 nucleotides read TGTGCCAGCAGCTTAAGACCGGGACTAGCGGGAGGTTCCACAGATACGCAGTATTTT.

The rearrangement links TRBV19 to TRBJ2-4; a possible D gene is TRBD1 (5 bases). Germline V gene lookup returns CDR1 LNHDA and CDR2 SQIVND (reference sequence). The CDR3 has 13 amino acids. V lost 7 bases and J lost 4, with 11 bases in between. As DNA, the CDR3 is TGTGCCAGTACCCTGACAGATAAAAACATTCAGTACTTC. Residues: CASTLTDKNIQYF.

This clone has a handful of counts. The chain carries TRBV5-4 and TRBJ2-2, with TRBD1 identical over 8 bases. The J segment lost 2 bases and the V segment lost 4 bases, leaving 7 bases of the junction unmatched. The CDR3 covers 16 residues. CDR1 and CDR2 (germline): SGHNT, YYREEE (reference sequence). CDR3 DNA sequence: TGTGCCAGCAGCGTCGGACAGGGAACAAACACCGGGGAGCTGTTTTTT. Translation: CASSVGQGTNTGELFF.

This CDR3 reads CASSLAIGQGKETQYF. The DNA of the CDR3 is TGTGCCAGCAGCTTAGCGATTGGGCAAGGAAAAGAGACCCAGTACTTC. This sequence joins TRBV7-8 and TRBJ2-5; D uncertain. The germline CDR1 and CDR2 sequences are SGHVS and FQNEAQ. This CDR3 contains 16 residues. Trimming left V 0 bases short and J 3 bases short, with 14 bases between.

The CDR3 DNA sequence: TGTGCCAGCAGTTTAAAGGGAACAGGGTTCGGAAACACCATATATTTT. Its translation is CASSLKGTGFGNTIYF. The chain employs TRBV27 and TRBJ1-3, with D perhaps TRBD1 (6 bases). V shed 2 bases and J shed 4 bases, with 15 bases lying between them. The CDR3 has 16 residues. Per germline, CDR1 MNHEY and CDR2 SMNVEV (reference sequence).

The chain recombines TRBV19 with TRBJ1-4; D gene uncertain. CDR3 length: 13 amino acids. Germline values: CDR1 LNHDA, CDR2 SQIVND (reference sequence). V lost 3 bases and J lost 7, with 9 bases in between. The CDR3 region is CASSIYYGEKLFF. The CDR3 bases are TGTGCCAGTAGTATCTATTACGGTGAAAAACTGTTTTTT.

The chain carries TRBV10-3 and TRBJ2-3, with 10 bases matching TRBD2. The CDR3 is 16 amino acids. Germline assignment: CDR1 ENHRY and CDR2 SYGVKD. Unmatched junction bases numbered 7, after V lost 5 bases and J lost 2 bases. For the CDR3, the DNA is TGTGCCATCAGTAGGGGAGCGGGAGGGCTCACAGATACGCAGTATTTT. Protein product: CAISRGAGGLTDTQYF.

The chain couples TRBV27 to TRBJ1-5; D is perhaps TRBD1 (6 bases). Germline V gene lookup returns CDR1 MNHEY and CDR2 SMNVEV (reference sequence). This CDR3 contains 18 residues. Trimming cost V 3 bases and J 0 bases, with 18 bases left between them. CDR3 sequence (DNA): TGTGCCAGCAGTTTTAGCAGGGTGAGGGGGAGTAGCAATCAGCCCCAGCATTTT. Protein sequence: CASSFSRVRGSSNQPQHF.